Sequencing of this T cell receptor beta chain was carried out in a study of blood T cell repertoires in COVID-19 (dated by TCRdb to 2018 to 2021). Concerning the study at large: Samples covering the acute and convalescent phases of COVID-19 were provided by collaborators in the United States, Italy and Spain. The prospective study material was composed of cDNA or gDNA derived from T cells, B-cell-depleted T cells, or PBMCs. The dataset comprised deeply sampled blood TCRbeta repertoires from subjects exposed to, actively infected with, or recovered from COVID-19. A freely available public database, intended as a resource for researchers studying the immune response to SARS-CoV-2, is where the repertoires were released. The samples were drawn from the first 160 participants of the ongoing ImmuneRACE study and from roughly 1,300 subjects provided by 6 global collaborators. Nearly every sample came with metadata listing a de-identified subject ID, COVID-19 status, age in years and sex. HLA class I and class II types, where available, came from metadata supplied by the sample provider rather than from assay-based typing. Here is what the overall study found, with its caveats: Clinical and demographic metadata were provided uncurated, with the amount varying by source and participant.

Trimming takes 1 base from V and 0 bases from J, and the germline ends sit 9 bases apart. The CDR3 runs 15 residues from the cysteine to the phenylalanine. Left in the record is the CDR3 DNA by itself, 45 bases read in frame from the first base. The germline V gene specifies SGHRS as CDR1 and YFSETQ as CDR2. TCRbeta CDR3 regions were amplified from genomic DNA by means of the immunoSEQ Assay, a bias-controlled multiplex PCR. Turning to the authors' computational methods: Within the assay, amplification of reference gene primers was used to estimate how many nucleated cells each sample contained. To quantify the absolute abundance of each unique TCRbeta CDR3 rearrangement, sequence reads were collapsed and filtered. For each sample, productive Simpson clonality was calculated as the square root of Simpson's diversity index over productive rearrangements. TCRdb carries this immuneACCESS record with in-frame sequences only. Its versions omit some clonotypes, under half of them owing to an unresolved V gene in the studies checked, with the rest unexplained. D and trimming were read from the DNA, whereas the V and J calls and clone size are those reported in that table. In all, the sample holds roughly 290,000 clones, and roughly 88% of those were seen once. The ten largest clones add up to less than 2.5% of the sample.

Participants in the prospective study were enrolled through a virtual design, were aged roughly 18 to 100 years, and lived in roughly 26 United States geographic areas. In the prospective study, cohorts were assigned on the basis of participant-reported clinical history obtained from a screening survey and a study questionnaire. Recovered participants in ImmuneRACE Cohort 3 were defined as having two consecutive negative NP/OP PCR tests, clearance from a healthcare professional, or resolution of symptoms. Each participant in the prospective study had whole blood, serum and a nasopharyngeal or oropharyngeal swab collected by mobile phlebotomists. Over a roughly two-month period, participants in the prospective study had the option of providing additional blood draws and questionnaires. Before DNA extraction, blood samples from the prospective study were shipped at room temperature or frozen. Points on this clone: It lacks a known antigen. The sample holds no much larger clone one base away, and base qualities are not on file.

Recombination linked TRBV5-1 to TRBJ2-3; the D segment could be TRBD2, given 5 matching bases. Source material: PBMCs or T cells enriched from blood (not recorded which). This clonotype was sampled from a man between 25 and 39 years old who had recovered from COVID-19. The CDR3 is CASSLSGDSTDTQYF. The sequenced DNA: TGCGCCAGCAGCTTGTCCGGGGATAGCACAGATACGCAGTATTTT.